This T cell receptor beta chain was sequenced during a study of CD8 T cells in ankylosing spondylitis. Germline V CDR1 and CDR2: LNHDA, SQIVND (reference sequence). V was trimmed by 8 bases and J by 4 bases, leaving 15 bases between them. The CDR3 runs 13 residues. Study-level findings and limits: Disease-linked clones bore a CD8+ phenotype and were relatively rare in peripheral blood. According to the report, clones linked to the disease were significantly enriched in matched synovial fluid samples taken from ankylosing spondylitis patients. Some of these motif variants have turned up before, in reports on reactive arthritis synovial fluid and blood.

As the method for making TCR beta libraries, quantitative 5'-RACE with molecular barcodes was used. MiXCR was run by TCRdb on the 5' RACE reads, yielding one entry per CDR3 protein. This table has 30,000 to 40,000 distinct CDR3 sequences, about 7.8% appearing once. There are many counts of this clonotype. Its antigen is not identified. Sequencing used blood, either unsorted or a sorted T cell fraction (not recorded which). This receptor was identified in a male donor with ankylosing spondylitis or in good health (not recorded which). The rearrangement joins TRBV19 to TRBJ2-7; D is possibly TRBD2 (6 bases). The CDR3, as DNA: TGTGCCAGTGGGCGGGGCATGGGATACGAGCAGTACTTC. Protein product: CASGRGMGYEQYF.